This is a list of T cell receptor beta chains from one sample in a study of CD8 T cells in Susac syndrome. TCRdb re-called the immunoSEQ multiplex PCR reads through MiXCR, storing one row per CDR3 protein. This table has 95,000 or so distinct CDR3 sequences, 90% to 95% appearing once. Sample: CD8+ T cells from PBMCs. These TCRs come from a human donor in good health. Each CDR3 is given with its conserved first and last residue. The D gene is left open where the match is weak. Rows may omit the clone size; those that give it use once, few, many or a size class.

j_gene | abundance | d_gene | v_gene | CDR3aa | CDR3nt
TRBJ1-6 | NA | NA | TRBV19 | CASSLTSGDYSPLHF | TGTGCCAGTAGTCTCACATCAGGGGATTATTCACCCCTCCACTTT
TRBJ2-3 | NA | TRBD2 | TRBV19 | CASSVQRGGRTDTQYF | TGTGCCAGTAGTGTCCAGCGGGGGGGCCGGACAGATACGCAGTATTTT
TRBJ1-1 | NA | NA | TRBV2 | CASSRTSATEAFF | TGTGCCAGCAGTCGGACCTCAGCCACTGAAGCTTTCTTT
TRBJ2-1 | NA | NA | TRBV29-1 | CSVEDSEVGGYNEQFF | TGCAGCGTTGAAGATTCCGAGGTCGGAGGGTACAATGAGCAGTTCTTC
TRBJ1-1 | NA | NA | TRBV13 | CASRGGLNTEAFF | TGTGCCAGCCGTGGCGGGTTGAACACTGAAGCTTTCTTT
TRBJ1-1 | NA | NA | TRBV27 | CATQLSENTEAFF | TGTGCCACCCAACTTTCAGAGAACACTGAAGCTTTCTTT
TRBJ2-7 | NA | NA | TRBV5-6 | CASSLGLVSYEQYF | TGTGCCAGCAGCTTGGGACTGGTCTCCTACGAGCAGTACTTC
TRBJ1-5 | NA | NA | TRBV3-1 | CASSYGTGQPQHF | TGTGCCAGCAGCTACGGGACGGGACAGCCCCAGCATTTT
TRBJ1-5 | NA | TRBD1 | TRBV5-6 | CASSEGQAWSQPQHF | TGTGCCAGCAGCGAGGGACAGGCTTGGAGTCAGCCCCAGCATTTT
TRBJ2-3 | NA | NA | TRBV27 | CASGRGTDTQYF | TGTGCCAGTGGCCGGGGCACAGATACGCAGTATTTT
TRBJ2-5 | NA | NA | TRBV14 | CASSPVWSETQYF | TGTGCCAGCAGCCCCGTGTGGTCGGAGACCCAGTACTTC
TRBJ2-7 | NA | NA | TRBV3-1 | CASSQGSGGYEQYF | TGTGCCAGCAGCCAAGGGTCTGGAGGCTACGAGCAGTACTTC
TRBJ2-5 | NA | TRBD2 | TRBV6-5 | CASTGGGRETQYF | TGTGCCAGTACCGGCGGGGGGCGGGAGACCCAGTACTTC
TRBJ1-1 | NA | NA | TRBV11-2 | CASSLGAREAFF | TGTGCCAGCAGCTTAGGGGCTCGTGAAGCTTTCTTT
TRBJ2-7 | NA | TRBD1 | TRBV5-4 | CASSRDRTYEQYF | TGTGCCAGCAGCCGGGACAGGACCTACGAGCAGTACTTC
TRBJ2-7 | once | NA | TRBV7-9 | CASTRGDGYEQYF | TGTGCCAGCACCCGGGGAGACGGTTACGAGCAGTACTTC
TRBJ2-7 | NA | NA | TRBV29-1 | CSVDTYEQYF | TGCAGCGTGGACACCTACGAGCAGTACTTC
TRBJ1-2 | NA | NA | TRBV5-6 | CASSLGIDYGYTF | TGTGCCAGCAGCTTAGGGATCGACTATGGCTACACCTTC
TRBJ2-6 | few | TRBD1 | TRBV3-1 | CASSQAGGSGANVLTF | TGTGCCAGCAGCCAAGCAGGGGGCTCTGGGGCCAACGTCCTGACTTTC
TRBJ2-1 | NA | NA | TRBV20-1 | CSANGAGRYNEQFF | TGCAGTGCTAATGGGGCCGGGCGCTACAATGAGCAGTTCTTC
TRBJ1-6 | NA | NA | TRBV6-1 | CASTLVAGSSSYNSPLHF | TGTGCCAGCACTCTCGTGGCAGGTTCGAGCTCCTATAATTCACCCCTCCACTTT
TRBJ2-1 | NA | NA | TRBV9 | CASSNRPPEQFF | TGTGCCAGCAGTAACCGCCCACCTGAGCAGTTCTTC
TRBJ2-1 | NA | NA | TRBV13 | CASSGGDNEQFF | TGTGCCAGCAGCGGAGGGGACAATGAGCAGTTCTTC
TRBJ1-5 | NA | TRBD1 | TRBV15 | CATSRDRGNQPQHF | TGTGCCACCAGCAGGGACAGGGGCAATCAGCCCCAGCATTTT
TRBJ2-5 | NA | NA | TRBV4-1 | CASSQGDGGEETQYF | TGCGCCAGCAGCCAAGGGGATGGAGGGGAAGAGACCCAGTACTTC
TRBJ2-3 | NA | NA | TRBV29-1 | CSVTASEDTQYF | TGCAGCGTTACCGCTAGCGAAGATACGCAGTATTTT
TRBJ2-7 | once | NA | TRBV7-9 | CASSFGRYEQYF | TGTGCCAGCAGCTTTGGACGGTACGAGCAGTACTTC
TRBJ2-7 | NA | NA | TRBV4-1 | CASSQSSGASYEQYF | TGCGCCAGCAGCCAGTCCTCAGGGGCCAGCTACGAGCAGTACTTC
TRBJ2-1 | once | NA | TRBV12-3/TRBV12-4 | CASSLAIGHGEQFF | TGTGCCAGCAGTTTAGCGATAGGGCACGGTGAGCAGTTCTTC
TRBJ2-2 | NA | TRBD2 | TRBV12-3/TRBV12-4 | CASSPPQGGGTGELFF | TGTGCCAGCAGTCCTCCTCAGGGCGGGGGCACCGGGGAGCTGTTTTTT
TRBJ1-1 | NA | NA | TRBV7-8 | CASSLGGPGKNTEAFF | TGTGCCAGCAGCTTAGGAGGTCCAGGAAAGAACACTGAAGCTTTCTTT
TRBJ1-1 | NA | NA | TRBV7-2 | CASSLAGGGMGTEAFF | TGTGCCAGCAGCTTAGCGGGGGGCGGGATGGGCACTGAAGCTTTCTTT
TRBJ1-5 | NA | TRBD1 | TRBV23-1 | CASSQPTGAQINQPQHF | TGCGCCAGCAGTCAACCGACAGGGGCGCAAATCAATCAGCCCCAGCATTTT
TRBJ2-3 | NA | TRBD2 | TRBV7-8 | CASSPLLAGGGDTQYF | TGTGCCAGCAGCCCCTTGCTAGCGGGGGGCGGAGATACGCAGTATTTT
TRBJ2-1 | NA | TRBD2 | TRBV6-2/TRBV6-3 | CASSYPLGAGDNEQFF | TGTGCCAGCAGTTACCCGTTGGGAGCGGGGGATAATGAGCAGTTCTTC
TRBJ1-2 | NA | TRBD1 | TRBV20-1 | CSARRLGQALAGYTF | TGCAGTGCTCGACGGCTAGGACAGGCCTTAGCGGGCTACACCTTC
TRBJ1-3 | once | NA | TRBV19 | CASSPTGNTIYF | TGTGCCAGTAGTCCGACTGGAAACACCATATATTTT
TRBJ1-5 | NA | NA | TRBV7-9 | CASSLGVSNQPQHF | TGTGCCAGCAGCTTAGGGGTTAGCAATCAGCCCCAGCATTTT
TRBJ1-2 | NA | NA | TRBV4-1 | CASSQDSRLIAF | TGCGCCAGCAGCCAAGATTCGAGGCTCATCGCCTTC
TRBJ2-1 | NA | TRBD1 | TRBV27 | CASSLRGQAINEQFF | TGTGCCAGCAGTTTGAGGGGACAGGCGATAAATGAGCAGTTCTTC
TRBJ1-2 | NA | NA | TRBV29-1 | CSVEDANPLGYTF | TGCAGCGTTGAAGATGCGAACCCCCTAGGCTACACCTTC
TRBJ2-7 | NA | NA | TRBV5-1 | CASSDLSSYEQYF | TGCGCCAGCAGTGATCTGAGCTCCTACGAGCAGTACTTC
TRBJ2-3 | once | TRBD2 | TRBV5-1 | CASSLEGLAGGSDTQYF | TGCGCCAGCAGCTTGGAGGGACTAGCGGGGGGGTCAGATACGCAGTATTTT
TRBJ1-1 | few | NA | TRBV11-2 | CASSLEGRAFF | TGTGCCAGCAGCTTAGAGGGGAGAGCTTTCTTT
TRBJ2-1 | once | TRBD1 | TRBV13 | CASSQDRGPYNEQFF | TGTGCCAGCAGCCAAGACAGGGGACCCTACAATGAGCAGTTCTTC
TRBJ2-7 | NA | NA | TRBV5-6 | CASSSGHLGEQYF | TGTGCCAGCAGCAGTGGACACCTGGGGGAGCAGTACTTC
TRBJ2-2 | NA | NA | TRBV10-3 | CAITGTGTGELFF | TGTGCCATCACCGGGACGGGTACCGGGGAGCTGTTTTTT
TRBJ1-3 | NA | NA | TRBV20-1 | CSAREAPGSGNTIYF | TGCAGTGCTAGAGAAGCTCCGGGGTCTGGAAACACCATATATTTT
TRBJ2-5 | NA | TRBD1 | TRBV10-3 | CAISEVGTGGGGSKETQYF | TGTGCCATCAGTGAGGTCGGGACAGGGGGCGGAGGGTCCAAAGAGACCCAGTACTTC